The next 21 T cell receptor beta chains were all read from a single sample in a study of CXCR3-negative and CXCR3-positive naive CD8 T cells. In preparing the TRB cDNA libraries, 5' RACE with UMI labels was used. TCRdb reprocessed the 5' RACE reads and keeps a single row for each CDR3 protein, giving no DNA. The sample has 100,000 to 150,000 distinct CDR3 sequences. The sequencing input was naive CXCR3- CD8+ T cells from blood. As to subset: CD45RO-CCR7+CD27+CD95- naive CD8+ T cells lacking CXCR3 (TNR3-). All receptors come from a human donor in good health. Some clones in this sample may be carry-over from other donors' samples.

The V call is TRBV7-8, the J call TRBJ2-5; TCRdb's D call, TRBD2, is unchecked because there is no DNA. This CDR3 has 17 amino acids. Per germline, CDR1 SGHVS and CDR2 FQNEAQ. CDR3 residues: CASSLRGGLAGGETQYF.

V usage is TRBV5-6 and J usage is TRBJ2-7; TCRdb reports TRBD1, a call that lacks DNA to check it against. Looked up from germline, CDR1 is SGHDT and CDR2 is YYEEEE. The CDR3 sequence is 15 residues long. The CDR3 protein is CASSLEGVSSYEQYF.

The genes are TRBV15 and TRBJ2-3. The CDR3 is 17 residues long. The V gene's germline CDR1 is LNHNV and CDR2 YYDKDF (reference sequence). The CDR3 here is CATSREVVLASTDTQYF. The entire variable domain, with the rest obtained from reference TRBV15 and TRBJ2-3, is as follows: DAMVIQNPRYQVTQFGKPVTLSCSQTLNHNVMYWYQQKSSQAPKLLFHYYDKDFNNEADTPDNFQSRRPNTSFCFLDIRSPGLGDTAMYLCATSREVVLASTDTQYFGPGTRLTVL.

The chain joins TRBV5-1 to TRBJ2-3; the D call of TRBD2 rests on TCRdb alone, since no DNA is present to check it. The CDR3 totals 16 residues. Germline V CDR1 and CDR2: SGHRS, YFSETQ. CDR3: CASSQLAGDYTDTQYF.

The rearrangement uses TRBV12-3 or TRBV12-4 and TRBJ1-4. CDR3 size: 13 residues. CDR3: CASRSSVGEKLFF.

The chain combines TRBV28 with TRBJ2-7; the TRBD2 assignment by TCRdb is unverifiable without DNA. From germline, CDR1 is MDHEN and CDR2 SYDVKM. The CDR3 length is 15 residues. The CDR3 protein is CASSFGLAVSYEQYF.

The rearrangement links TRBV27 to TRBJ2-1; no DNA is available, so the TRBD2 call from TCRdb remains unchecked. The CDR3 is made up of 15 amino acids. In germline, CDR1 is MNHEY, CDR2 SMNVEV (reference sequence). Here the CDR3 reads CASSFASGGYNEQFF.

The chain is built from TRBV29-1 and TRBJ2-1; TCRdb proposes TRBD1, but this gene call is untestable without DNA. CDR1 is SQVTM and CDR2 is ANQGSEA in the germline V gene. The CDR3 runs to 12 residues. CDR3 sequence reads: CSAPQGYNEQFF.

This CDR3 reads CAWSVIDYNEQFF. V usage is TRBV30 and J usage is TRBJ2-1. The CDR3 sequence is 13 residues long. The germline V gene encodes CDR1 GTSNPN and CDR2 SVGIG (reference sequence).

The genes are TRBV27 and TRBJ2-1; TCRdb picks TRBD1, but there is no DNA to check that call. CDR1 is MNHEY and CDR2 is SMNVEV in the germline V gene (reference sequence). The CDR3 length is 15 residues. This chain's CDR3 is CASSTTSDRGYEQFF.

The chain has TRBV7-9 and TRBJ1-5. The CDR3 is made up of 12 amino acids. Per the germline V gene, CDR1 is SEHNR and CDR2 is FQNEAQ (reference sequence). This chain's CDR3 is CASSLHNQPQHF.

The rearrangement links TRBV7-9 to TRBJ2-1; TCRdb's D gene call, TRBD2, goes unchecked for lack of DNA. Germline V gene lookup returns CDR1 SEHNR and CDR2 FQNEAQ (reference sequence). The CDR3 runs to 15 residues. CDR3 residues: CASSLGTSDYNEQFF.

CDR3 loop: CASSPKDPTGELFF. V and J are TRBV7-7 and TRBJ2-2. Germline values: CDR1 SSHAT, CDR2 FNYEAQ (reference sequence). The CDR3 is 14 residues long.

J is TRBJ2-2 and V is TRBV4-2; the TCRdb call, TRBD1, lacks DNA for checking. The CDR3 consists of 18 residues. The germline CDR1 and CDR2 sequences are LGHNA and YNFKEQ. The CDR3 here is CASSQDFGGGGDTGELFF.

The gene calls are TRBV12-3 or TRBV12-4 and TRBJ2-2; lacking DNA, the TRBD2 call made by TCRdb goes unchecked. This CDR3 spans 17 amino acids. The CDR3: CASSSFRGSGYTGELFF.

The chain joins TRBV6-5 to TRBJ2-5; the TCRdb call, TRBD1, lacks DNA for checking. CDR1 and CDR2 from the germline V gene are MNHEY and SVGAGI. The length of the CDR3 is 15 residues. CDR3 amino acids: CASRETGGLQETQYF.

The chain couples TRBV12-3 or TRBV12-4 to TRBJ1-1. The CDR3 spans 16 residues. The CDR3 sequence: CASSFLVSTINTEAFF.

V usage is TRBV12-5 and J usage is TRBJ1-1. Germline CDR1 is LGHNT and CDR2 is FRNRAP. There are 16 residues in the CDR3. CDR3 in amino acids: CASGLTMGFMNTEAFF.

J is TRBJ2-7 and V is TRBV29-1; no DNA is available, so the TRBD1 call from TCRdb remains unchecked. In germline, CDR1 is SQVTM, CDR2 ANQGSEA. The CDR3 runs 13 residues. CDR3 residues: CSVHTGETYEQYF.

The rearrangement uses TRBV7-6 and TRBJ2-7; TCRdb's D call of TRBD2 is untestable without DNA. Germline lookup yields CDR1 SGHVS and CDR2 FNYEAQ. The CDR3 loop spans 15 amino acids. CDR3 protein: CASSLSPGLVYEQYF.

The chain recombines TRBV5-1 with TRBJ2-7; the D call from TCRdb, TRBD1, cannot be confirmed without DNA. Germline-derived CDR1 and CDR2 are SGHRS and YFSETQ. The CDR3 loop spans 14 amino acids. CDR3 loop: CASSFTGMSLEQYF.